The 29 T cell receptor beta chains below come from one sample, sequenced in a study of cytomegalovirus exposure and HLA in healthy donors. In the PCR, 60 Vbeta and 13 Jbeta primers were used. Using immunoSEQ multiplex PCR, the repertoire was profiled, and TCRdb retains in-frame clones only, with some absent. The sample has around 200,000 clones. The specimen was PBMCs. These TCRs come from a woman under 30 in good health and CMV-seropositive.

The V gene is TRBV6-6, the J gene TRBJ1-5; no reliable D call. With 6 bases removed from V and 5 bases from J, the gap between germline ends came to 11 bases. The CDR3 contains 13 residues. Germline-derived CDR1 and CDR2 are MNHNY and SVGAGI (reference sequence). The CDR3 loop is CASRTTEDQPQHF. CDR3 DNA: TGTGCCAGCAGGACTACAGAGGATCAGCCCCAGCATTTT.

The CDR3 DNA reads as TGTGCCAGCAGCCCGTCGTTGGAACTAGCGGGCTACGAGCAGTACTTC. Translating it yields CASSPSLELAGYEQYF. This sequence joins TRBV7-6 and TRBJ2-7; 9 bases align to TRBD2. This CDR3 is built from 16 residues. From germline, CDR1 is SGHVS and CDR2 FNYEAQ. After removal of 5 bases from V and 3 bases from J, the junction contained 11 bases not matched to a gene.

This chain joins TRBV2 and TRBJ2-2, with D perhaps TRBD2 (5 bases). From germline, CDR1 is SNHLY and CDR2 FYNNEI. This CDR3 has 16 amino acids. V dropped 7 bases and J dropped 0 bases, with 15 bases sitting between them. Here the CDR3 DNA reads TGTGCCAGCACCCCTGATGGTAGCGCGAACACCGGGGAGCTGTTTTTT. Its protein is CASTPDGSANTGELFF. Based on the CDR3 plus reference TRBV2 and TRBJ2-2, the full variable domain is EPEVTQTPSHQVTQMGQEVILRCVPISNHLYFYWYRQILGQKVEFLVSFYNNEISEKSEIFDDQFSVERPDGSNFTLKIRSTKLEDSAMYFCASTPDGSANTGELFFGEGSRLTVL.

The chain links TRBV28 to TRBJ2-3; 8 bases align to TRBD2. The CDR3 runs 15 residues. Looked up from germline, CDR1 is MDHEN and CDR2 is SYDVKM. V dropped 7 bases and J dropped 6; count of bases not matched to a gene: 12. In nucleotides, the CDR3 is TGTGCCAGCAATACCGCGGGGGGACGGGGGGATACGCAGTATTTT. It codes for CASNTAGGRGDTQYF. Using reference TRBV28 and TRBJ2-3 for the parts outside the CDR3, the full variable domain is DVKVTQSSRYLVKRTGEKVFLECVQDMDHENMFWYRQDPGLGLRLIYFSYDVKMKEKGDIPEGYSVSREKKERFSLILESASTNQTSMYLCASNTAGGRGDTQYFGPGTRLTVL.

This chain connects TRBV25-1 to TRBJ1-2; maybe TRBD1 (5 bases). The CDR3 runs to 14 residues. Trimming took 5 bases from V and 8 from J, leaving 18 bases between them. Germline CDR1 is MGHDK and CDR2 is SYGVNS. In nucleotides, the CDR3 is TGTGCCAGCAGTCCCCACTCGGGGGGTCGAGGCTACACCTTC. As protein: CASSPHSGGRGYTF.

This chain joins TRBV9 and TRBJ1-3; no firm D call. The germline V gene has CDR1 SGDLS and CDR2 YYNGEE. The CDR3 consists of 16 residues. V dropped 0 bases and J dropped 0 bases, with 10 bases sitting between them. The CDR3 loop reads CASSVGDYTSGNTIYF. The DNA for the CDR3 is TGTGCCAGCAGCGTAGGTGATTACACCTCTGGAAACACCATATATTTT.

DNA of the CDR3: TGTGCCAGCAGCTTGACAGTACGTTCCTACGAGCAGTACTTC. Protein sequence: CASSLTVRSYEQYF. This chain uses TRBV5-5 with TRBJ2-7; D remains unclear. The CDR3 totals 14 residues. The V gene's germline CDR1 is SGHKS and CDR2 YYEKEE (reference sequence). Trimming stripped 1 base from V and 1 base from J, with 9 bases between.

V is TRBV18 and J is TRBJ2-5, with 9 nucleotides matching TRBD1. The germline gives CDR1 KGHSH, CDR2 LQKENI. After removal of 3 bases from V and 4 bases from J, the junction contained 3 bases not matched to a gene. This CDR3 spans 14 amino acids. Here the CDR3 DNA reads TGTGCCAGCTCACCTTCGGGACAGGGAGAGACCCAGTACTTC. Residues: CASSPSGQGETQYF.

This chain joins TRBV11-3 and TRBJ2-5, with TRBD1 as a possible D gene (5 bases). Germline values: CDR1 SGHNT, CDR2 YENEEA. The length of the CDR3 is 13 residues. Trimming shortened V by 4 bases and J by 4 bases, and 10 bases separated the two germline ends. Written as DNA, the CDR3 is TGTGCCAGCAGCTCACGTCAGGGAGAGACCCAGTACTTC. Its translation: CASSSRQGETQYF.

The rearrangement uses TRBV6-6 and TRBJ1-5, with 7 bases fitting TRBD1. This CDR3 region has 16 residues. The V gene end was trimmed by 5 bases and the J gene end by 4 bases; junction bases not matched to a gene: 11. The germline V gene has CDR1 MNHNY and CDR2 SVGAGI (reference sequence). The CDR3 is CASSPTGAPINQPQHF. DNA of the CDR3: TGTGCCAGCAGTCCTACAGGGGCCCCTATTAATCAGCCCCAGCATTTT.

The chain is built from TRBV10-2 and TRBJ2-7; D may be TRBD1 (5 bases). CDR1 is WSHSY and CDR2 is SAAADI in the germline V gene. This CDR3 has 14 amino acids. Trimming cost V 2 bases and J 3 bases, with 11 bases left between them. CDR3 residues: CASSEPWQGYEQYF. CDR3 DNA sequence: TGCGCCAGCAGTGAGCCTTGGCAGGGCTACGAGCAGTACTTC.

The rearrangement links TRBV18 to TRBJ1-4; D possibly corresponds to TRBD1 (6 bases). V lost 6 bases and J 5 bases, leaving 16 bases between the germline ends. Germline V lookup: CDR1 KGHSH, CDR2 LQKENI. The CDR3 covers 15 residues. The CDR3 region is CASSPAQGRNEKLFF. CDR3 coding DNA: TGTGCCAGCTCTCCAGCACAGGGACGGAATGAAAAACTGTTTTTT.

The chain has TRBV5-1 and TRBJ2-1; 8 bases agree with TRBD2. Trimming at V came to 4 bases and at J to 7 bases, leaving 10 bases not matched to a gene. Per germline, CDR1 SGHRS and CDR2 YFSETQ. The CDR3 runs to 15 residues. This CDR3 is CASSKAGGHWNEQFF. The CDR3 DNA is TGCGCCAGCAGCAAGGCGGGGGGCCATTGGAATGAGCAGTTCTTC. The full variable domain, its missing parts supplied by reference TRBV5-1 and TRBJ2-1, is KAGVTQTPRYLIKTRGQQVTLSCSPISGHRSVSWYQQTPGQGLQFLFEYFSETQRNKGNFPGRFSGRQFSNSRSEMNVSTLELGDSALYLCASSKAGGHWNEQFFGPGTRLTVL.

This rearrangement joins TRBV7-6 to TRBJ2-1, with 10 bases lining up with TRBD2. The CDR3 covers 14 residues. Germline CDR1 and CDR2: SGHVS and FNYEAQ. V lost 8 bases to trimming and J lost 7 bases; unmatched junction nucleotides: 8. In nucleotides, the CDR3 is TGTGCCAGCGGATCCGGGACTAGCGTTAATGAGCAGTTCTTC. It encodes CASGSGTSVNEQFF.

This sequence joins TRBV6-5 and TRBJ1-4, with D perhaps TRBD1 (5 bases). V was pared by 6 bases and J by 8 bases, with 19 bases between. Germline V gives CDR1 MNHEY, CDR2 SVGAGI. This CDR3 is 15 amino acids long. CDR3 in amino acids: CASRKAGPRSEKLFF. DNA for the CDR3: TGTGCCAGCAGAAAGGCGGGGCCGCGGTCGGAAAAACTGTTTTTT.

The CDR3 DNA is TGTGCCAGCAGCCCGTGGGGGGGGAACACTGAAGCTTTCTTT. Translation: CASSPWGGNTEAFF. The chain carries TRBV7-8 and TRBJ1-1, with D tentatively TRBD1 (5 bases). Trimming removed 5 bases at V and 1 base at J, with 11 bases between. CDR3 size: 14 residues. Germline V CDR1 and CDR2: SGHVS, FQNEAQ.

This rearrangement joins TRBV5-5 to TRBJ2-2; D is possibly TRBD2 (5 bases). Deletions cut 3 bases from V and 1 base from J, with 7 bases between. The CDR3 spans 14 residues. Germline-derived CDR1 and CDR2 are SGHKS and YYEKEE (reference sequence). CDR3 in DNA: TGTGCCAGCAGCTCGGCGGGGAACACCGGGGAGCTGTTTTTT. Protein: CASSSAGNTGELFF.

This CDR3 reads CAWSVSGSIEEQFF. The CDR3 region has the DNA TGTGCCTGGAGTGTTAGCGGCTCCATTGAGGAGCAGTTCTTC. The chain is built from TRBV30 and TRBJ2-1; D perhaps matches TRBD2 (6 bases). The germline V and J ends were trimmed by 0 bases and 10 bases, with 16 bases remaining between them. The germline gives CDR1 GTSNPN, CDR2 SVGIG (reference sequence). The CDR3 sequence is 14 residues long.

The chain combines TRBV21-1 with TRBJ1-1. TRBV21-1 is shown as a pseudogene. The CDR3 covers 15 residues. The CDR3 here is CASSKEGTRGTEAFF. Here the CDR3 DNA reads TGTGCCAGCAGCAAAGAAGGGACCCGGGGGACTGAAGCTTTCTTT.

The rearrangement uses TRBV5-6 and TRBJ2-1; tentative D call: TRBD2 (5 bases). The CDR3 extends over 15 amino acids. The ends were cut back, 0 bases at V and 7 bases at J, with 14 bases in the middle. In germline, CDR1 is SGHDT, CDR2 YYEEEE. CDR3 bases: TGTGCCAGCAGCTTGGTTGGGAGTACTCGTAATGAGCAGTTCTTC. Its translation: CASSLVGSTRNEQFF.

This sequence joins TRBV10-3 and TRBJ2-5; TRBD2 aligns across 9 bases. The CDR3 contains 14 residues. From germline, CDR1 is ENHRY and CDR2 SYGVKD. Unmatched junction bases numbered 12, after V lost 6 bases and J lost 10 bases. The CDR3 protein is CAISETSGDGGQYF. For the CDR3, the DNA is TGTGCCATCAGCGAGACTAGCGGAGACGGGGGCCAGTACTTC.

V usage is TRBV19 and J usage is TRBJ2-7, with D unresolved. The CDR3 sequence is 11 residues long. Trimming stripped 6 bases from V and 3 bases from J, with 6 bases between. Germline V gene data show CDR1 as LNHDA and CDR2 as SQIVND (reference sequence). CDR3 protein: CASRGLYEQYF. CDR3 in DNA: TGTGCCAGTAGGGGCCTCTACGAGCAGTACTTC.

The rearrangement links TRBV4-3 to TRBJ1-2; D is possibly TRBD1 (6 bases). The CDR3 totals 16 residues. V was pared by 1 base and J by 0 bases, with 12 bases between. Germline V CDR1 and CDR2: LGHNA, YSLEER. The CDR3 region has the DNA TGCGCCAGCAGCCAAGTAAGGGGGTCCACTAACTATGGCTACACCTTC. Its protein is CASSQVRGSTNYGYTF.

This chain connects TRBV30 to TRBJ2-5; D is unresolved. The last part of the DNA fits TRBJ2-7 better; the J call may be wrong. The CDR3 loop spans 12 amino acids. The germline CDR1 and CDR2 sequences are GTSNPN and SVGIG (reference sequence). DNA for the CDR3: TGTGCCTGGAGTGTAACCGGTAACGAGCAGTACTTC. It translates to CAWSVTGNEQYF.

The chain is built from TRBV9 and TRBJ1-2; no clear D. The CDR3 loop spans 13 amino acids. Trimming stripped 5 bases from V and 2 bases from J, with 10 bases between. Germline assignment: CDR1 SGDLS and CDR2 YYNGEE. In DNA form, the CDR3 reads TGTGCCAGCAGTCTAGTCGAAAACTATGGCTACACCTTC. Encoded protein: CASSLVENYGYTF.

The chain couples TRBV19 to TRBJ1-2; maybe TRBD1 (6 bases). CDR3 size: 14 residues. The germline gives CDR1 LNHDA, CDR2 SQIVND (reference sequence). Deletions cut 9 bases from V and 4 bases from J, with 18 bases between. CDR3 in amino acids: CASHGGGVTYGYTF. Written as DNA, the CDR3 is TGTGCCAGCCACGGAGGGGGGGTGACCTATGGCTACACCTTC. The variable domain in full, with the rest retrieved from reference TRBV19 and TRBJ1-2, is DGGITQSPKYLFRKEGQNVTLSCEQNLNHDAMYWYRQDPGQGLRLIYYSQIVNDFQKGDIAEGYSVSREKKESFPLTVTSAQKNPTAFYLCASHGGGVTYGYTFGSGTRLTVV.

The rearrangement links TRBV6-4 to TRBJ2-1; 7 nucleotides match TRBD2. The ends lost 3 bases at V and 6 bases at J; junction bases unmatched: 8. Germline V gene data show CDR1 as MRHNA and CDR2 as SNTAGT. The CDR3 contains 15 residues. CDR3 residues: CASSEFDGGGNEQFF. The CDR3 DNA reads TGTGCCAGCAGTGAGTTCGATGGCGGGGGCAATGAGCAGTTCTTC.

The gene calls are TRBV9 and TRBJ2-5, with 12 bases matching TRBD2. Per the germline V gene, CDR1 is SGDLS and CDR2 is YYNGEE. The CDR3 contains 15 residues. V was pared by 0 bases and J by 5 bases, with 2 bases of the junction left unmatched. CDR3 nucleotide sequence: TGTGCCAGCAGCGTAGGACTAGCGGGGGTTGAGACCCAGTACTTC. This sequence encodes CASSVGLAGVETQYF.

The chain uses TRBV4-2 and TRBJ1-4; the D gene is possibly TRBD1 (6 bases). The CDR3 has 16 residues. CDR1 is LGHNA and CDR2 is YNFKEQ in the germline V gene. The V gene lost 1 base and the J gene lost 7 bases, with 16 bases spanning the gap. The CDR3 loop reads CASSQVGGGVGEKLFF. Written as DNA, the CDR3 is TGTGCCAGCAGCCAAGTAGGGGGGGGAGTGGGTGAAAAACTGTTTTTT.